This T cell receptor (beta chain) appears in the sequencing data of a study of blood T cell repertoires in COVID-19. Sequenced by immunoSEQ multiplex PCR; TCRdb stores in-frame clones only, minus some. In the table there are roughly 200,000 clones, 86% of which are singletons. The sequence derives from a woman aged 30 to 39 who had recovered from COVID-19. Sequenced sample: PBMCs or T cells enriched from blood (not recorded which).

CDR3 residues: CASSSLLAGYEQYF. Written as DNA, the CDR3 is TGTGCCAGCAGTTCGCTCCTAGCGGGGTACGAGCAGTACTTC. This chain joins TRBV28 and TRBJ2-7; 9 nucleotides agree with TRBD2. There are 14 residues in the CDR3. The V and J ends lost 4 bases and 4 bases, in that order; junction bases with no gene match: 5. Germline V gene lookup returns CDR1 MDHEN and CDR2 SYDVKM.